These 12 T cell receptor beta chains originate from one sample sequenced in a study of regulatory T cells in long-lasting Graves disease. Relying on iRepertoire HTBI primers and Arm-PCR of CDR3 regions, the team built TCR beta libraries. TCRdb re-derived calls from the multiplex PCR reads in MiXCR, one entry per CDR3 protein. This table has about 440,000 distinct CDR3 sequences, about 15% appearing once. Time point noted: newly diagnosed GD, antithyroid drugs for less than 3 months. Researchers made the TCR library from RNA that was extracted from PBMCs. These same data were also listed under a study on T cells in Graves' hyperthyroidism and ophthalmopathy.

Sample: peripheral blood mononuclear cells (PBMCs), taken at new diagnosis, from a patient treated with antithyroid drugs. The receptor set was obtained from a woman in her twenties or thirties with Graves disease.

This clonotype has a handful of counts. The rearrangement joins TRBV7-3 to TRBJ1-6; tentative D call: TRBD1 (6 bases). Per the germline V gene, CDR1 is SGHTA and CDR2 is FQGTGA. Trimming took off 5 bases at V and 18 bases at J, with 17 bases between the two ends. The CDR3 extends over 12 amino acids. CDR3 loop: CASSLLGRGHHF. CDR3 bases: TGTGCCAGCAGCCTCTTGGGCAGGGGACACCACTTT.

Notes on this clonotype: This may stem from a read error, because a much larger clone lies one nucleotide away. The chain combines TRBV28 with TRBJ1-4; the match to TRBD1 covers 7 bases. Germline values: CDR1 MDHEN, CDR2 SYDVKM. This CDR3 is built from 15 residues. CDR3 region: CACRPGTEDNEKLFF. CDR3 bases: TGTGCCTGCAGGCCCGGGACAGAAGATAATGAAAAACTGTTTTTT. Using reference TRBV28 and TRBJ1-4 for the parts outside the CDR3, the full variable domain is DVKVTQSSRYLVKRTGEKVFLECVQDMDHENMFWYRQDPGLGLRLIYFSYDVKMKEKGDIPEGYSVSREKKERFSLILESASTNQTSMYLCACRPGTEDNEKLFFGSGTQLSVL.

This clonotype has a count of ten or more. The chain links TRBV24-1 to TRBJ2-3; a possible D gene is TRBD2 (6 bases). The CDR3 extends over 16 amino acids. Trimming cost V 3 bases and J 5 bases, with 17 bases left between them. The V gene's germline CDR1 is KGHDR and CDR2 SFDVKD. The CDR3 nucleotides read TGTGCCACCAGTGATCCTGCTGGCGGGGCCCGAGATACGCAGTATTTT. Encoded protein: CATSDPAGGARDTQYF.

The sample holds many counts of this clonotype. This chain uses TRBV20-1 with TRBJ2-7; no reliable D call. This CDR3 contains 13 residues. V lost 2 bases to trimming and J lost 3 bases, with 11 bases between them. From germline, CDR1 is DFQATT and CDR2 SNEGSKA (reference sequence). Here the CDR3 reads CSARISSNYEQYF. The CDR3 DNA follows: TGCAGTGCTAGAATTAGCAGTAACTACGAGCAGTACTTC.

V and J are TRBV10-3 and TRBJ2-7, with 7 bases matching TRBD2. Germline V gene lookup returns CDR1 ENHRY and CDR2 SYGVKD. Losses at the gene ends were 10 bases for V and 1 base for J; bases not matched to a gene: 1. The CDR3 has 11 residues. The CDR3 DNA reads TGTGCCACGCGGGAGTCCTACGAGCAGTACTTC. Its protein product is CATRESYEQYF.

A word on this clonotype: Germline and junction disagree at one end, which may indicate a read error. CDR3 in amino acids: CASSLALQYEQYF. CDR3 sequence (DNA): TGTGCCAGCAGTTTAGCCCTACAGTACGAGCAGTACTTC. This chain connects TRBV7-8 to TRBJ2-7, with D unresolved. This CDR3 comprises 13 residues. Per germline, CDR1 SGHVS and CDR2 FQNEAQ.

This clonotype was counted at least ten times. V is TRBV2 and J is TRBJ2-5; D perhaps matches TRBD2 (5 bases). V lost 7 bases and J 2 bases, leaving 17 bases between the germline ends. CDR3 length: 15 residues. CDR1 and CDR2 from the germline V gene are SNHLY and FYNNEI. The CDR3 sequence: CASKRSQRRQETQYF. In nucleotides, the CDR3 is TGTGCCAGCAAACGTTCCCAGCGGAGACAAGAGACCCAGTACTTC.

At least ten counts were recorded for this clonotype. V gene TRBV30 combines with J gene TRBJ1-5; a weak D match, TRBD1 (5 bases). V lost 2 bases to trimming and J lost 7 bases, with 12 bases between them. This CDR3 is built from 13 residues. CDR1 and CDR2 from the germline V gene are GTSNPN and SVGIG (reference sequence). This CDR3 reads CAWSLGESQPQHF. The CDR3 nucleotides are TGTGCCTGGAGTCTGGGGGAGTCGCAGCCCCAGCATTTT.

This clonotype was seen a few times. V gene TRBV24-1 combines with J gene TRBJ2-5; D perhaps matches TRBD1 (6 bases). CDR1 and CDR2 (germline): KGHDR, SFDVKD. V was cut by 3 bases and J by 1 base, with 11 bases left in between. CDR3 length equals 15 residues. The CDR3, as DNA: TGTGCCACCAGTGATCCCCAGGGGCCCCAAGAGACCCAGTACTTC. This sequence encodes CATSDPQGPQETQYF.

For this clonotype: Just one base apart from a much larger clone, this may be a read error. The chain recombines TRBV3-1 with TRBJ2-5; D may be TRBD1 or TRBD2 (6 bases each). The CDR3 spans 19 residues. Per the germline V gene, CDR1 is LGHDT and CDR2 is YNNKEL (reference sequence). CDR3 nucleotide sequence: TGTACCAGCAGCCAACTCTTGGTACAGGGAGGATCGATACAAGAGACCCAGTACTTC. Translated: CTSSQLLVQGGSIQETQYF.

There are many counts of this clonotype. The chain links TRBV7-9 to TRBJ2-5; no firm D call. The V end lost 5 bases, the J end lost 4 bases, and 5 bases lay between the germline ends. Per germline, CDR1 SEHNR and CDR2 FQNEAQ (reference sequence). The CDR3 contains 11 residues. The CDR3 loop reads CASSTRETQYF. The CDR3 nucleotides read TGTGCCAGCAGCACCAGAGAGACCCAGTACTTC.

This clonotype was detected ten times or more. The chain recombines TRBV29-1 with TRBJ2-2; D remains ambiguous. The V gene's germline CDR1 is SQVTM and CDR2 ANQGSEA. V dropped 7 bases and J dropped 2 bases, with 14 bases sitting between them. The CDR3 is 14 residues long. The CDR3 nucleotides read TGCAGCGCAAGGCTTACCGCTAACACCGGGGAGCTGTTTTTT. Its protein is CSARLTANTGELFF.